The 14 T cell receptor beta chains listed next were all sequenced from one sample in a study of cytomegalovirus exposure and HLA in healthy donors. Both 60 Vbeta primers and 13 Jbeta primers went into the PCR. Profiling relied on immunoSEQ multiplex PCR, and the TCRdb table lists in-frame clones only, not all of them. The data contain around 190,000 clones, under 9.5% of them singletons. Material: PBMCs. These TCRs come from a young woman in good health and CMV-seropositive.

This clone was counted a few times. The genes are TRBV19 and TRBJ1-3; no definite D call. The CDR3 spans 13 residues. From germline, CDR1 is LNHDA and CDR2 SQIVND (reference sequence). V lost 4 bases and J lost 0, with 4 bases in between. CDR3 in amino acids: CASSKLSGNTIYF. Written as DNA, the CDR3 is TGTGCCAGTAGTAAGCTCTCTGGAAACACCATATATTTT.

This clone turned up a few times. V usage is TRBV6-5 and J usage is TRBJ1-4, with a tentative D call TRBD1 (5 bases). Germline lookup yields CDR1 MNHEY and CDR2 SVGAGI. With 4 bases removed from V and 8 bases from J, the gap between germline ends came to 20 bases. The CDR3 consists of 16 residues. The CDR3 here is CASSLGGTGPGEKLFF. CDR3 nucleotide sequence: TGTGCCAGCAGTTTGGGAGGTACGGGGCCGGGGGAAAAACTGTTTTTT.

This clone was found a few times. This rearrangement joins TRBV27 to TRBJ2-2, with D unresolved. Germline V CDR1 and CDR2: MNHEY, SMNVEV (reference sequence). With 7 bases removed from V and 1 base from J, the gap between germline ends came to 16 bases. This CDR3 is built from 16 residues. As DNA, the CDR3 is TGTGCCAGCACCTCATGGGCATCCTTGAACACCGGGGAGCTGTTTTTT. Translation gives CASTSWASLNTGELFF.

This clone was observed many times. V usage is TRBV21-1 and J usage is TRBJ2-7; the table's D call of TRBD2 was not tested on the DNA. TRBV21-1 is labeled a pseudogene. The CDR3 length is 10 residues. The CDR3 bases are TGTGCCATCCTGAGGAGCGAGCAGTACTTC. It is translated as CAILRSEQYF.

V usage is TRBV11-2 and J usage is TRBJ1-1; a possible D gene is TRBD1 (6 bases). The V end was cut by 7 bases, the J end by 0 bases, with 9 bases between. The CDR3 has 13 amino acids. The germline CDR1 and CDR2 sequences are SGHAT and FQNNGV. This chain's CDR3 is CASKGQMNTEAFF. The CDR3 nucleotides are TGTGCCAGCAAGGGACAAATGAACACTGAAGCTTTCTTT.

This clone was counted between two and nine times. This chain links TRBV5-3 with TRBJ2-3; TRBD1 aligns across 8 bases. TRBV5-3 is an ORF, and what it does is uncertain. The length of the CDR3 is 16 residues. V shed 0 bases, J shed 2 bases, and the junction held 5 bases outside the gene matches. The CDR3 is CARSLDRDRPTDTQYF. The CDR3 region has the DNA TGTGCCAGAAGCTTGGACCGGGACAGGCCCACAGATACGCAGTATTTT.

The table lists this clone with a few counts. The V call is TRBV4-1, the J call TRBJ2-1; unclear D gene. The germline gives CDR1 MGHRA, CDR2 YSYEKL. Trimming took 0 bases from V and 1 from J, leaving 7 bases between them. The CDR3 runs 15 residues. CDR3 residues: CASSQEVQSYNEQFF. The CDR3 nucleotides are TGCGCCAGCAGCCAAGAGGTCCAGTCCTACAATGAGCAGTTCTTC.

This sequence joins TRBV2 and TRBJ2-1; TRBD2 matches 14 bases. From germline, CDR1 is SNHLY and CDR2 FYNNEI. V shed 2 bases, J shed 9 bases, and the junction held 6 bases outside the gene matches. The CDR3 covers 16 residues. CDR3 in amino acids: CASSEWTSGRSGEQFF. The DNA of the CDR3 is TGTGCCAGCAGTGAATGGACTAGCGGGAGGTCAGGTGAGCAGTTCTTC.

In its sample, this clone was seen a few times. The chain couples TRBV5-1 to TRBJ2-7; D might be TRBD2 (5 bases). The CDR3 totals 15 residues. The ends were cut back, 6 bases at V and 6 bases at J, with 22 bases in the middle. CDR1 SGHRS and CDR2 YFSETQ come from the germline V gene. CDR3 sequence reads: CASNRGPVQGGEQYF. The CDR3 region has the DNA TGCGCCAGCAACCGGGGTCCGGTCCAAGGTGGCGAGCAGTACTTC.

The chain employs TRBV14 and TRBJ2-2; D remains unclear. Trimming pared 4 bases from V and 5 bases from J, leaving 8 bases between. Per germline, CDR1 SGHDN and CDR2 FVKESK. The CDR3 totals 13 residues. CDR3 coding DNA: TGTGCCAGCAGCCTTCTGAGGACCGGGGAGCTGTTTTTT. This translates into CASSLLRTGELFF.

V is TRBV27 and J is TRBJ2-7; 8 nucleotides agree with TRBD2. Germline V gene sequence: CDR1 MNHEY, CDR2 SMNVEV (reference sequence). Germline trimming cut 2 bases from V and 4 bases from J; bases unmatched to any gene: 4. The CDR3 loop spans 14 amino acids. For the CDR3, the DNA is TGTGCCAGCAGTTTACGGGAGGGACCTTACGAGCAGTACTTC. Protein product: CASSLREGPYEQYF.

The chain is built from TRBV6-5 and TRBJ2-3; TRBD2 matches at 7 bases. The CDR3 sequence is 14 residues long. V lost 5 bases to trimming and J lost 6 bases; unmatched junction nucleotides: 8. Germline lookup yields CDR1 MNHEY and CDR2 SVGAGI. This chain's CDR3 is CASSGRGGSDTQYF. The CDR3 coding sequence is TGTGCCAGCAGTGGTAGGGGAGGGTCCGATACGCAGTATTTT.

J is TRBJ1-2 and V is TRBV2; weak D call: TRBD1 (5 bases). CDR1 SNHLY and CDR2 FYNNEI come from the germline V gene. The CDR3 is made up of 14 amino acids. V gave up 1 base and J gave up 1 base, with 7 bases separating them. CDR3 coding DNA: TGTGCCAGCAGTGAAGTCAGGGATAACTATGGCTACACCTTC. This encodes CASSEVRDNYGYTF.

CDR3 DNA sequence: TGCGCCAGCAGCCGCACGCCCGGGACTACGATCTACAATGAGCAGTTCTTC. Translation: CASSRTPGTTIYNEQFF. The chain employs TRBV5-1 and TRBJ2-1, with TRBD2 matching 7 bases. Germline lookup yields CDR1 SGHRS and CDR2 YFSETQ. Losses at the gene ends were 4 bases for V and 3 bases for J; bases not matched to a gene: 13. The CDR3 totals 17 residues.